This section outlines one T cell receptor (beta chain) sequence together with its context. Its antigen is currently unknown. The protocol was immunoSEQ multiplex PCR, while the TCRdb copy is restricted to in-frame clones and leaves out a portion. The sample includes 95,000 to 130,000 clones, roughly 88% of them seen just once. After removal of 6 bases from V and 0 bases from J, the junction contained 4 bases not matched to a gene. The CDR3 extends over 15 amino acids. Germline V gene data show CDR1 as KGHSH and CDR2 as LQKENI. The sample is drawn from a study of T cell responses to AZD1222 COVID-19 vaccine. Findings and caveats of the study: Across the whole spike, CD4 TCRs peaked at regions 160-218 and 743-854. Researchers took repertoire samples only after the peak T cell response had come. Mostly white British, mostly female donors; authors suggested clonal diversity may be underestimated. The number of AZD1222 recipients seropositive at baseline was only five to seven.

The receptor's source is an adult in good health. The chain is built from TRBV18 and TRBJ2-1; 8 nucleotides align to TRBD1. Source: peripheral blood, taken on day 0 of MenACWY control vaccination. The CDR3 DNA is TGTGCCAGCTCGCTCGGACAGGGCTCCTACAATGAGCAGTTCTTC. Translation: CASSLGQGSYNEQFF.